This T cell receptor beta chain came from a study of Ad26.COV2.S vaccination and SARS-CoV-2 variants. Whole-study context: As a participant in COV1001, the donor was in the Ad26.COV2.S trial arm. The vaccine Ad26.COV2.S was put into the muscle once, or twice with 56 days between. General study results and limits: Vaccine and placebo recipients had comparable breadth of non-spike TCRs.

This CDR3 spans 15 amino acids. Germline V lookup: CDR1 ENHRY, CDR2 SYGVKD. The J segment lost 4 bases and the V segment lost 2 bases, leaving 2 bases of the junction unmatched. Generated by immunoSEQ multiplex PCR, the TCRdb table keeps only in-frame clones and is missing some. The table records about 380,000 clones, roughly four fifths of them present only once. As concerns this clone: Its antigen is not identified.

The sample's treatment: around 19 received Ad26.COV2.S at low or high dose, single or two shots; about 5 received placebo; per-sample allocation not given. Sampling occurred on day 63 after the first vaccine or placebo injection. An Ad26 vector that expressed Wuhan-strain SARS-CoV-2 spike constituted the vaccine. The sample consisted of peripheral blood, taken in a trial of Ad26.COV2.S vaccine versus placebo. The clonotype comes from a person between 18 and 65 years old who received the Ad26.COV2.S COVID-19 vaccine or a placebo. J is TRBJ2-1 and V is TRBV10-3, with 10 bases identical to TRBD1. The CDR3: CAISEGTGAYNEQFF. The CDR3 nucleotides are TGTGCCATCAGTGAGGGGACAGGGGCTTACAATGAGCAGTTCTTC.